One sample yielded the 21 T cell receptor beta chains listed below, sequenced in a study of memory CD4+ T cells and cytomegalovirus serostatus. Single viable CD3+CD4+CD8-CD45RO+ cells were sorted as the memory CD4+ T cells. Produced via immunoSEQ multiplex PCR; TCRdb's table is partial and in-frame only. This table holds approximately 60,000 clones, about three quarters found once. The sequenced material came from memory CD4+ T cells from blood. The receptors derive from an adult in good health and CMV-seronegative.

The genes are TRBV29-1 and TRBJ2-3; unclear D gene. Germline V gene lookup returns CDR1 SQVTM and CDR2 ANQGSEA. V gave up 1 base and J gave up 0 bases, with 2 bases separating them. The CDR3 loop spans 12 amino acids. The CDR3 protein is CSVEVSTDTQYF. The CDR3 DNA reads as TGCAGCGTTGAAGTTAGCACAGATACGCAGTATTTT.

The V call is TRBV6-5, the J call TRBJ2-1; TRBD1 matches at 7 bases. V was clipped by 1 base and J by 4 bases; unmatched bases: 7. Germline CDR1 is MNHEY and CDR2 is SVGAGI. There are 16 residues in the CDR3. CDR3 sequence (DNA): TGTGCCAGCAGTTACTTATCCGGGACAGCGTACAATGAGCAGTTCTTC. It specifies CASSYLSGTAYNEQFF.

The chain carries TRBV7-9 and TRBJ2-5, with D possibly matching TRBD1 (5 bases). CDR3 length: 17 amino acids. V was shortened by 1 base and J by 1 base, with 16 bases between the two germline ends. Germline assignment: CDR1 SEHNR and CDR2 FQNEAQ (reference sequence). The CDR3 here is CASSLGAHKRGQETQYF. CDR3 DNA sequence: TGTGCCAGCAGCTTAGGGGCTCACAAAAGGGGCCAAGAGACCCAGTACTTC.

The chain uses TRBV7-2 and TRBJ1-2; D unresolved. Germline CDR1 SGHTA, CDR2 FQGNSA. V was shortened by 1 base and J by 2 bases, with 17 bases between the two germline ends. The CDR3 spans 17 residues. CDR3 nucleotides: TGTGCCAGCAGCTTAGGTGGGCAGGAGAGGAAAAACTATGGCTACACCTTC. Translated: CASSLGGQERKNYGYTF.

The CDR3 region is CASSFRGAANEKLFF. As DNA, the CDR3 is TGTGCCAGCAGTTTTAGGGGGGCAGCCAATGAAAAACTGTTTTTT. The V call is TRBV28, the J call TRBJ1-4, with a possible D match to TRBD1 (6 bases). The CDR3 covers 15 residues. V lost 3 bases and J lost 5, with 13 bases in between. Per germline, CDR1 MDHEN and CDR2 SYDVKM.

This clone was detected only once. Distinct nucleotide sequences in the sample also encode this CDR3. The chain has TRBV28 and TRBJ1-2; no clear D gene. Germline V gene sequence: CDR1 MDHEN, CDR2 SYDVKM. V was clipped by 5 bases and J by 5 bases, with 9 bases between them. The CDR3 runs to 12 residues. The CDR3 nucleotides read TGTGCCAGCAGTACTCGTGTGTATGGCTACACCTTC. It translates to CASSTRVYGYTF.

This clone was detected a few times. This rearrangement joins TRBV19 to TRBJ1-5, with D hard to call. V shed 4 bases and J shed 1 base, with 11 bases lying between them. The CDR3 consists of 15 residues. Germline CDR1 and CDR2: LNHDA and SQIVND (reference sequence). The DNA for the CDR3 is TGTGCCAGTAGTACCACCCTAGGGAGCAATCAGCCCCAGCATTTT. Its translation: CASSTTLGSNQPQHF.

This chain uses TRBV5-1 with TRBJ1-1; 7 bases agree with TRBD1. Germline CDR1 and CDR2: SGHRS and YFSETQ. The CDR3 has 15 residues. The V gene end was trimmed by 6 bases and the J gene end by 0 bases; junction bases not matched to a gene: 8. The chain's CDR3 is CASTLGGQMNTEAFF. The CDR3 nucleotides read TGCGCCAGCACTCTGGGGGGACAGATGAACACTGAAGCTTTCTTT.

V is TRBV6-5 and J is TRBJ2-1, with D unresolved. The CDR3 sequence is 14 residues long. Deletions cut 6 bases from V and 7 bases from J, with 16 bases between. Germline values: CDR1 MNHEY, CDR2 SVGAGI. The CDR3 here is CASSRYLNRNEQFF. The CDR3 DNA reads as TGTGCCAGCAGCCGGTACTTGAATAGGAATGAGCAGTTCTTC.

The rearrangement uses TRBV19 and TRBJ1-2; D gene unclear. V was shortened by 5 bases and J by 4 bases, with 11 bases between the two germline ends. The CDR3 consists of 13 residues. Germline V gives CDR1 LNHDA, CDR2 SQIVND (reference sequence). The CDR3 DNA follows: TGTGCCAGTAGTGGCAACAGCCTCTATGGCTACACCTTC. Protein sequence: CASSGNSLYGYTF.

This clone was recorded once. This chain connects TRBV4-3 to TRBJ2-7; D remains unclear. Trimming removed 4 bases at V and 3 bases at J, with 10 bases between. The CDR3 spans 13 residues. Per germline, CDR1 LGHNA and CDR2 YSLEER. The CDR3 DNA follows: TGCGCCAGCAGCCGGGGTAGTGGCTACGAGCAGTACTTC. Amino acids: CASSRGSGYEQYF.

This clone was seen just once. The chain carries TRBV30 and TRBJ1-2; 7 nucleotides agree with TRBD1. The germline V gene encodes CDR1 GTSNPN and CDR2 SVGIG (reference sequence). After removal of 4 bases from V and 8 bases from J, the junction contained 10 bases not matched to a gene. The CDR3 is 13 amino acids. CDR3 nucleotides: TGTGCCTGGAAACCCCAGGGGGTATCGGGCTACACCTTC. Translated, it gives CAWKPQGVSGYTF.

CDR3 sequence: CSVYTGGSQPQHF. In nucleotides, the CDR3 is TGCAGCGTGTACACAGGGGGGAGTCAGCCCCAGCATTTT. J is TRBJ1-5 and V is TRBV29-1, with 8 bases lining up with TRBD1. The CDR3 contains 13 residues. V shed 6 bases and J 6 bases; nucleotides not matched to a gene: 7. The germline V gene encodes CDR1 SQVTM and CDR2 ANQGSEA.

V is TRBV19 and J is TRBJ1-5, with 7 bases aligning to TRBD1. The junction had 12 bases not matched to a gene; V was cut back by 3 bases and J by 1 base. Germline-derived CDR1 and CDR2 are LNHDA and SQIVND (reference sequence). The CDR3 consists of 18 residues. CDR3 in DNA: TGTGCCAGTAGTATTGCCCCTTGGACAGGTTCAAGCAATCAGCCCCAGCATTTT. Its translation is CASSIAPWTGSSNQPQHF.

The chain joins TRBV28 to TRBJ1-6; the match to TRBD1 covers 7 bases. This CDR3 contains 16 residues. With V trimmed by 6 bases and J by 2 bases, 7 bases remained unmatched. The germline V gene encodes CDR1 MDHEN and CDR2 SYDVKM. Written as DNA, the CDR3 is TGTGCCAGCAGCCCCGACAGGGACACCTATAATTCACCCCTCCACTTT. This gives the protein CASSPDRDTYNSPLHF.

This clone came up once. The V and J genes are TRBV29-1 and TRBJ1-1; D not certain. This CDR3 spans 14 amino acids. Germline V gene data show CDR1 as SQVTM and CDR2 as ANQGSEA. Trimming cost V 3 bases and J 3 bases, with 14 bases left between them. The CDR3, as DNA: TGCAGCGTTGAGGCGGGTTACGGCGACACTGAAGCTTTCTTT. Its translation: CSVEAGYGDTEAFF.

V gene TRBV6-1 combines with J gene TRBJ2-3, with 10 bases aligning to TRBD1. The CDR3 extends over 14 amino acids. The germline V gene has CDR1 MNHNS and CDR2 SASEGT. The trim removed 7 bases at V and 3 bases at J, leaving 4 bases unmatched. CDR3 in amino acids: CASIRTGGTDTQYF. CDR3 DNA sequence: TGTGCCAGCATCCGGACAGGGGGAACAGATACGCAGTATTTT.

The chain carries TRBV18 and TRBJ1-3; no firm D call. V shed 5 bases and J shed 0 bases, with 14 bases lying between them. The germline V gene encodes CDR1 KGHSH and CDR2 LQKENI. This CDR3 region has 16 residues. CDR3 coding DNA: TGTGCCAGCTCAGGAGGGTCCTGGGTCTCTGGAAACACCATATATTTT. This sequence encodes CASSGGSWVSGNTIYF.

Here the CDR3 DNA reads TGTGCCAGCAGTTTATGGACTAGCGGCTACAATGAGCAGTTCTTC. It encodes CASSLWTSGYNEQFF. The rearrangement uses TRBV28 and TRBJ2-1; TRBD2 agrees at 9 bases. CDR3 length: 15 residues. The germline V gene has CDR1 MDHEN and CDR2 SYDVKM. V lost 0 bases, J lost 3 bases, and 0 bases stayed unmatched.

This chain connects TRBV18 to TRBJ1-3; D is unclear. This CDR3 spans 16 amino acids. CDR1 is KGHSH and CDR2 is LQKENI in the germline V gene. V shed 3 bases and J shed 4 bases, with 16 bases lying between them. For the CDR3, the DNA is TGTGCCAGCTCACCTTTCGACAACCTCGAGGGAAACACCATATATTTT. It translates to CASSPFDNLEGNTIYF.

The genes are TRBV11-3 and TRBJ2-5; unclear D gene. Germline CDR1 is SGHNT and CDR2 is YENEEA. The CDR3 runs 13 residues. The V end was cut by 6 bases, the J end by 1 base, with 9 bases between. The CDR3 reads CASSSRVQETQYF. The DNA of the CDR3 is TGTGCCAGCAGTTCAAGGGTCCAAGAGACCCAGTACTTC.